Following are 19 T cell receptor beta chains from one sample sequenced in a study of blood T cell repertoires in COVID-19. Libraries were prepared by immunoSEQ multiplex PCR; TCRdb keeps only in-frame clonotypes and omits some of them. The table shows approximately 300,000 clones, with about nine tenths occurring only once. Sequenced sample: peripheral blood. The receptor source for this set is a woman aged 50 to 60 who had recovered from COVID-19.

The V call is TRBV7-9, the J call TRBJ2-3, with 8 bases matching TRBD1. J was trimmed by 3 bases and V by 5 bases; bases with no gene match: 13. The germline V gene encodes CDR1 SEHNR and CDR2 FQNEAQ (reference sequence). The CDR3 sequence is 17 residues long. CDR3: CASSPPPDRVMTDTQYF. The CDR3 DNA sequence: TGTGCCAGCAGCCCGCCGCCGGACAGGGTAATGACAGATACGCAGTATTTT.

The chain uses TRBV18 and TRBJ2-1, with TRBD1 matching over 8 bases. Germline V gene lookup returns CDR1 KGHSH and CDR2 LQKENI. Germline trimming cut 6 bases from V and 6 bases from J; bases unmatched to any gene: 10. The CDR3 is made up of 15 amino acids. The CDR3 protein is CASSPTTGAGNEQFF. As DNA, the CDR3 is TGTGCCAGCTCGCCTACGACAGGGGCGGGCAATGAGCAGTTCTTC.

V gene TRBV3-1 (or the pseudogene TRBV3-2) combines with J gene TRBJ1-5; possible D gene TRBD1, 6 bases. CDR3 size: 13 residues. The germline V gene has CDR1 LGHDT and CDR2 YNNKEL (reference sequence). Trimming cost V 4 bases and J 5 bases, with 9 bases left between them. The CDR3 region has the DNA TGTGCCAGCAGCCGATACAGGGATCAGCCCCAGCATTTT. It translates to CASSRYRDQPQHF.

The chain combines TRBV19 with TRBJ2-7; 11 nucleotides match TRBD2. CDR1 LNHDA and CDR2 SQIVND come from the germline V gene (reference sequence). This CDR3 has 17 amino acids. V lost 1 base, J lost 3 bases, and 8 bases stayed unmatched. The CDR3 coding sequence is TGTGCCAGTAGTATAGGAGTAGCGGGAGGGACAGGCTACGAGCAGTACTTC. Translation gives CASSIGVAGGTGYEQYF.

This sequence joins TRBV27 and TRBJ2-1, with 8 bases aligning to TRBD1. The length of the CDR3 is 15 residues. V lost 0 bases, J lost 8 bases, and 6 bases stayed unmatched. Germline V gives CDR1 MNHEY, CDR2 SMNVEV (reference sequence). The CDR3: CASSLSRTGHHEQFF. CDR3 in DNA: TGTGCCAGCAGTTTATCCAGGACAGGGCATCATGAGCAGTTCTTC.

The chain couples TRBV6-2 or TRBV6-3 to TRBJ1-5; D is unclear. Germline lookup yields CDR1 MNHEY and CDR2 SVGEGT. The CDR3 has 14 amino acids. The V and J ends lost 5 bases and 0 bases respectively, with 8 bases between them. The CDR3 spells CASSMRNSNQPQHF. As DNA, the CDR3 is TGTGCCAGCAGTATGCGGAATAGCAATCAGCCCCAGCATTTT.

The V call is TRBV7-3, the J call TRBJ2-7, with TRBD1 identical over 10 bases. V was clipped by 2 bases and J by 4 bases; unmatched bases: 5. Germline CDR1 SGHTA, CDR2 FQGTGA. CDR3 length: 15 residues. DNA for the CDR3: TGTGCCAGCAGCTTACGGAGGGACAGGGGTTACGAGCAGTACTTC. The encoded protein is CASSLRRDRGYEQYF.

V gene TRBV7-8 combines with J gene TRBJ2-2, with D maybe TRBD1 (6 bases). Trimming left V 5 bases short and J 1 base short, with 14 bases between. The CDR3 is 16 amino acids. The germline CDR1 and CDR2 sequences are SGHVS and FQNEAQ. The DNA for the CDR3 is TGTGCCAGCAGCGAAACCGGGACACGGAACACCGGGGAGCTGTTTTTT. This codes for CASSETGTRNTGELFF.

In DNA form, the CDR3 reads TGCGCCAGCAGCCCAGGGACAGGGGGCGTCTATGGCTACACCTTC. Amino acid sequence: CASSPGTGGVYGYTF. The chain employs TRBV5-1 and TRBJ1-2; 12 bases are shared with TRBD1. This CDR3 spans 15 amino acids. The V segment lost 4 bases and the J segment 4 bases; nucleotides outside the gene matches: 5. CDR1 and CDR2 (germline): SGHRS, YFSETQ.

Written as DNA, the CDR3 is TGTGCCACCAGTGATTGGACAGGGGATAACTATGGCTACACCTTC. It codes for CATSDWTGDNYGYTF. The chain has TRBV24-1 and TRBJ1-2, with TRBD1 matching 9 bases. The CDR3 loop spans 15 amino acids. The J segment lost 1 base and the V segment lost 2 bases, leaving 1 base of the junction unmatched. Germline lookup yields CDR1 KGHDR and CDR2 SFDVKD.

The gene calls are TRBV23-1 and TRBJ2-3; 11 nucleotides align to TRBD1. TRBV23-1 is designated an ORF whose function remains uncertain. J gave up 6 bases and V 3 bases, and 17 bases lay outside the gene matches. CDR3 length: 19 residues. CDR3 sequence reads: CASSHLLPHRGQGGDTQYF. Written as DNA, the CDR3 is TGCGCCAGCAGTCACCTCCTTCCACACCGGGGACAGGGGGGGGATACGCAGTATTTT.

This clone was counted only a few times. The genes are TRBV19 and TRBJ1-3, with D possibly being TRBD1 (5 bases). Germline CDR1 and CDR2: LNHDA and SQIVND (reference sequence). The CDR3 length is 13 residues. V was shortened by 3 bases and J by 4 bases, with 7 bases between the two germline ends. The CDR3 protein is CASSMGLGNTIYF. The DNA of the CDR3 is TGTGCCAGTAGTATGGGACTGGGAAACACCATATATTTT.

J is TRBJ1-1 and V is TRBV4-2; TRBD1 agrees at 11 bases. The V and J ends lost 8 bases and 3 bases, in that order; junction bases with no gene match: 8. CDR1 is LGHNA and CDR2 is YNFKEQ in the germline V gene. This CDR3 has 15 amino acids. The CDR3 here is CASGTGGLADTEAFF. CDR3 in DNA: TGTGCCAGCGGGACAGGGGGATTGGCGGACACTGAAGCTTTCTTT.

V and J are TRBV6-5 and TRBJ2-7; TRBD2 might be the D (6 bases). This CDR3 region has 14 residues. Looked up from germline, CDR1 is MNHEY and CDR2 is SVGAGI. V lost 5 bases, J lost 3 bases, and 14 bases lay in between. The chain's CDR3 is CASSQLAVFYEQYF. The CDR3 DNA reads TGTGCCAGCAGTCAGTTAGCGGTGTTCTACGAGCAGTACTTC.

The chain links TRBV4-3 to TRBJ2-1; 8 nucleotides line up with TRBD1. Trimming removed 1 base from V and 0 bases from J; junction bases left unmatched: 11. The CDR3 has 19 residues. Germline assignment: CDR1 LGHNA and CDR2 YSLEER. Here the CDR3 reads CASSQVSGQGRLSYNEQFF. Written as DNA, the CDR3 is TGCGCCAGCAGCCAAGTCTCCGGACAGGGAAGACTCTCCTACAATGAGCAGTTCTTC.

The chain couples TRBV11-3 to TRBJ2-2; D gene unclear. Germline assignment: CDR1 SGHNT and CDR2 YENEEA. The CDR3 totals 17 residues. The V gene lost 0 bases and the J gene lost 4 bases, with 15 bases spanning the gap. This CDR3 reads CASSLDHGAPLTGELFF. The DNA for the CDR3 is TGTGCCAGCAGCTTAGATCATGGAGCCCCCCTCACCGGGGAGCTGTTTTTT.

V gene TRBV19 combines with J gene TRBJ1-6; TRBD1 is a possible D gene (5 bases). This CDR3 is 12 amino acids long. Germline CDR1 reads LNHDA; CDR2 reads SQIVND (reference sequence). The CDR3 DNA reads as TGTCTTGTTGGGGCGGACAATTCACCCCTCCACTTT. This sequence encodes CLVGADNSPLHF. The full variable domain, with the rest looked up from reference TRBV19 and TRBJ1-6, is DGGITQSPKYLFRKEGQNVTLSCEQNLNHDAMYWYRQDPGQGLRLIYYSQIVNDFQKGDIAEGYSVSREKKESFPLTVTSAQKNPTAFYLCLVGADNSPLHFGNGTRLTVT.

This chain links TRBV19 with TRBJ2-5; TRBD1 aligns across 12 bases. V lost 4 bases, J lost 5 bases, and 11 bases stayed unmatched. Germline CDR1 reads LNHDA; CDR2 reads SQIVND (reference sequence). The length of the CDR3 is 17 residues. The CDR3 nucleotides read TGTGCCAGTAGTAATCCGGGACAGGGGGCGTTAGTGGAGACCCAGTACTTC. Translation: CASSNPGQGALVETQYF.

This rearrangement joins TRBV5-6 to TRBJ1-2; possibly TRBD1 for D (5 bases). Germline CDR1 is SGHDT and CDR2 is YYEEEE. CDR3 length equals 15 residues. Trimming pared 0 bases from V and 1 base from J, leaving 10 bases between. The CDR3 sequence: CASSLGAGFNYGYTF. The CDR3 bases are TGTGCCAGCAGCTTGGGCGCAGGGTTTAACTATGGCTACACCTTC.